The 31 T cell receptor beta chains in this list originate from one sample, sequenced in a study of blood T cell repertoires in COVID-19. Method: immunoSEQ multiplex PCR; TCRdb's copy keeps in-frame clones and lacks some. The sample lists around 250,000 clones, approximately 80% occurring once. The sample consisted of PBMCs or T cells enriched from blood (not recorded which). All receptors derive from a middle-aged man who had recovered from COVID-19.

The rearrangement uses TRBV20-1 and TRBJ2-7; D is undetermined. Germline loops: CDR1 DFQATT, CDR2 SNEGSKA (reference sequence). V shed 3 bases and J shed 6 bases, with 9 bases lying between them. The CDR3 is made up of 11 amino acids. CDR3 sequence reads: CSASLQLEQYF. In nucleotides, the CDR3 is TGCAGTGCTAGCCTCCAACTCGAGCAGTACTTC.

The V gene is TRBV5-6, the J gene TRBJ2-5, with 7 bases that match TRBD1. Per the germline V gene, CDR1 is SGHDT and CDR2 is YYEEEE. The CDR3 is made up of 15 amino acids. V lost 5 bases and J lost 2; bases outside the gene matches: 9. The CDR3 protein is CASRSDREWQETQYF. The CDR3 DNA follows: TGTGCCAGCAGATCCGACAGGGAGTGGCAAGAGACCCAGTACTTC.

The chain joins TRBV4-2 to TRBJ2-1; TRBD2 agrees at 7 bases. Trimming at V came to 6 bases and at J to 5 bases, leaving 7 bases not matched to a gene. CDR1 is LGHNA, CDR2 YNFKEQ, per germline. This CDR3 is 14 amino acids long. The CDR3 region is CASRPAGFDNEQFF. Here the CDR3 DNA reads TGTGCCAGCAGACCAGCGGGATTTGACAATGAGCAGTTCTTC.

The genes are TRBV4-3 and TRBJ1-2; D gene uncertain. The CDR3 loop spans 13 amino acids. The germline CDR1 and CDR2 sequences are LGHNA and YSLEER. V was cut by 4 bases and J by 7 bases, with 13 bases left in between. DNA for the CDR3: TGCGCCAGCAGCCCTGAGATAACGGTTGGCTACACCTTC. It specifies CASSPEITVGYTF.

In regard to this clone: One end of the junction is discordant with germline, which a read error may explain. V gene TRBV5-1 combines with J gene TRBJ1-1; TRBD1 might be the D (5 bases). The CDR3 is 13 amino acids. CDR1 is SGHRS and CDR2 is YFSETQ in the germline V gene. The chain's CDR3 is CASRLAGDTEAFF. The CDR3 nucleotides read TGCGCCAGCAGATTGGCGGGGGACACTGAAGCTTTCTTT. Filled out from reference TRBV5-1 and TRBJ1-1, the complete variable domain reads KAGVTQTPRYLIKTRGQQVTLSCSPISGHRSVSWYQQTPGQGLQFLFEYFSETQRNKGNFPGRFSGRQFSNSRSEMNVSTLELGDSALYLCASRLAGDTEAFFGQGTRLTVV.

This rearrangement joins TRBV7-3 to TRBJ2-3; 7 bases align to TRBD2. Trimming took 3 bases from V and 8 from J; bases not matched to a gene: 8. The CDR3 runs 14 residues. Germline V gene sequence: CDR1 SGHTA, CDR2 FQGTGA. The DNA of the CDR3 is TGTGCCAGCAGCTTGAGCGGGGCGCCCACTACGCAGTATTTT. Translated: CASSLSGAPTTQYF. The full variable domain, completed using reference TRBV7-3 and TRBJ2-3, is GAGVSQTPSNKVTEKGKYVELRCDPISGHTALYWYRQSLGQGPEFLIYFQGTGAADDSGLPNDRFFAVRPEGSVSTLKIQRTERGDSAVYLCASSLSGAPTTQYFGPGTRLTVL.

Only a few counts were recorded for this clone. The CDR3 DNA reads TGCGCCAGCAGCTGGGGGGGGAGCGGAAGCACAGATACGCAGTATTTT. This translates into CASSWGGSGSTDTQYF. V usage is TRBV5-1 and J usage is TRBJ2-3; 7 nucleotides align to TRBD2. This CDR3 has 16 residues. Trimming cost V 3 bases and J 0 bases; bases outside gene matches: 7. Germline CDR1 reads SGHRS; CDR2 reads YFSETQ.

This clone was observed a few times. The chain recombines TRBV29-1 with TRBJ2-7; D unresolved. V was pared by 7 bases and J by 3 bases, with 13 bases between. CDR1 is SQVTM and CDR2 is ANQGSEA in the germline V gene. CDR3 size: 12 residues. The CDR3 region is CSALADYYEQYF. The CDR3 nucleotides read TGCAGCGCTTTGGCCGATTACTACGAGCAGTACTTC.

This clone was seen a single time. The chain is built from TRBV7-7 and TRBJ2-2; TRBD2 matches 11 bases. This CDR3 is built from 18 residues. Trimming took 5 bases from V and 5 from J; bases not matched to a gene: 13. CDR1 is SSHAT and CDR2 is FNYEAQ in the germline V gene (reference sequence). Here the CDR3 DNA reads TGTGCCAGCAGCCACCCGACTAGCGGGGCCATAGTAACCGGGGAGCTGTTTTTT. Protein sequence: CASSHPTSGAIVTGELFF.

This clone was counted only a few times. The chain employs TRBV5-1 and TRBJ1-1, with D possibly being TRBD1 (5 bases). Germline-derived CDR1 and CDR2 are SGHRS and YFSETQ. The CDR3 runs 15 residues. V was shortened by 4 bases and J by 1 base, with 14 bases between the two germline ends. The DNA for the CDR3 is TGCGCCAGCAGCCCGCGACCCGGGGGGAACACTGAAGCTTTCTTT. Protein: CASSPRPGGNTEAFF.

The chain uses TRBV30 and TRBJ2-4; 7 nucleotides match TRBD1. CDR1 is GTSNPN, CDR2 SVGIG, per germline (reference sequence). Losses at the gene ends were 3 bases for V and 1 base for J; bases not matched to a gene: 3. The CDR3 extends over 14 amino acids. The DNA of the CDR3 is TGTGCCTGGAGGGACAGGAGTGCCAAAAACATTCAGTACTTC. It encodes CAWRDRSAKNIQYF.

CDR3 nucleotide sequence: TGTGCCAGTAGTACCCTCGGACAGAGGGCAGGTTCACCCCTCCACTTT. It specifies CASSTLGQRAGSPLHF. The rearrangement uses TRBV19 and TRBJ1-6; D might be TRBD1 (6 bases). Germline V gene sequence: CDR1 LNHDA, CDR2 SQIVND (reference sequence). V was trimmed by 4 bases and J by 9 bases, leaving 19 bases between them. The CDR3 totals 16 residues.

The DNA of the CDR3 is TGTGCCAGCAGCCCGGGACAGAACTCGGGGCCCCAGCATTTT. This sequence encodes CASSPGQNSGPQHF. The chain combines TRBV2 with TRBJ1-5; 7 bases are shared with TRBD1. The CDR3 has 14 residues. Germline CDR1 and CDR2: SNHLY and FYNNEI. The V and J ends lost 6 bases and 9 bases, in that order; junction bases with no gene match: 11.

The chain couples TRBV29-1 to TRBJ1-1, with D hard to call. In germline, CDR1 is SQVTM, CDR2 ANQGSEA. V was pared by 7 bases and J by 5 bases, with 11 bases between. The CDR3 is 11 residues long. Here the CDR3 DNA reads TGCAGCGCCTGGAGTCGGACTGAAGCTTTCTTT. Translated: CSAWSRTEAFF.

This chain joins TRBV28 and TRBJ2-3, with no clear D. Germline V gene sequence: CDR1 MDHEN, CDR2 SYDVKM. V lost 5 bases to trimming and J lost 7 bases, with 16 bases between them. This CDR3 is 14 amino acids long. The DNA for the CDR3 is TGTGCCAGCAGTCCTCATGAGAGGCGGAATACGCAGTATTTT. This translates into CASSPHERRNTQYF.

This clone was seen just once. This chain links TRBV24-1 with TRBJ2-2; D might be TRBD2 (7 bases). In germline, CDR1 is KGHDR, CDR2 SFDVKD. The CDR3 spans 18 residues. Trimming removed 0 bases at V and 7 bases at J, with 20 bases between. The CDR3 sequence: CATSDLRADRSGGGELFF. In DNA form, the CDR3 reads TGTGCCACCAGTGATTTGAGGGCAGACAGGTCGGGAGGCGGGGAGCTGTTTTTT.

The CDR3: CASSVGGSLKEKLFF. As DNA, the CDR3 is TGTGCCAGCAGCGTAGGAGGGTCTCTTAAAGAAAAACTGTTTTTT. The genes are TRBV9 and TRBJ1-4; D unresolved. Trimming removed 0 bases at V and 8 bases at J, with 14 bases between. Per the germline V gene, CDR1 is SGDLS and CDR2 is YYNGEE. This CDR3 comprises 15 residues.

J is TRBJ2-5 and V is TRBV5-6; the match to TRBD1 covers 7 bases. The length of the CDR3 is 15 residues. The germline V gene has CDR1 SGHDT and CDR2 YYEEEE. V lost 4 bases, J lost 3 bases, and 9 bases stayed unmatched. The CDR3 DNA reads as TGTGCCAGCAGCCGAACGGGACAGTGGGAAGAGACCCAGTACTTC. Protein product: CASSRTGQWEETQYF.

This clone was seen once. This chain uses TRBV30 with TRBJ2-3, with 9 bases lining up with TRBD1. The trim removed 3 bases at V and 1 base at J, leaving 2 bases unmatched. CDR1 and CDR2 from the germline V gene are GTSNPN and SVGIG (reference sequence). CDR3 length: 14 residues. CDR3: CAWRDRGGTDTQYF. CDR3 DNA sequence: TGTGCCTGGAGGGACAGGGGTGGCACAGATACGCAGTATTTT.

CDR3 loop: CASSYGDRAWSPLHF. For the CDR3, the DNA is TGTGCCAGCAGTTACGGGGACAGGGCATGGTCACCCCTCCACTTT. The V and J genes are TRBV6-2 or TRBV6-3 and TRBJ1-6; TRBD1 matches 9 bases. Germline CDR1 is MNHEY and CDR2 is SVGEGT. The CDR3 sequence is 15 residues long. The V segment lost 2 bases and the J segment 10 bases; nucleotides outside the gene matches: 6.

The J gene is TRBJ1-3, the V gene TRBV7-2; D perhaps matches TRBD1 (6 bases). Germline V lookup: CDR1 SGHTA, CDR2 FQGNSA. The CDR3 has 16 amino acids. Trimming removed 4 bases at V and 0 bases at J, with 13 bases between. The CDR3 loop is CASSSQGLSSGNTIYF. CDR3 coding DNA: TGTGCCAGCAGCTCCCAGGGGTTAAGCTCTGGAAACACCATATATTTT.

The gene calls are TRBV7-2 and TRBJ1-2; D ambiguous. Trimming stripped 4 bases from V and 6 bases from J, with 15 bases between. CDR3 length equals 14 residues. Germline V lookup: CDR1 SGHTA, CDR2 FQGNSA. This CDR3 reads CASSSAREENGYTF. The CDR3 DNA follows: TGTGCCAGCAGCTCCGCCCGGGAGGAAAATGGCTACACCTTC.

The count of this clone is one. The chain recombines TRBV2 with TRBJ1-1; 9 bases agree with TRBD1. V was clipped by 2 bases and J by 5 bases; unmatched bases: 6. This CDR3 comprises 15 residues. Germline values: CDR1 SNHLY, CDR2 FYNNEI. The CDR3 region is CASSETGTGKTEAFF. The CDR3 region has the DNA TGTGCCAGCAGTGAAACGGGGACAGGGAAAACTGAAGCTTTCTTT.

The chain uses TRBV5-8 and TRBJ2-7; maybe TRBD2 (5 bases). Germline assignment: CDR1 SGHTS and CDR2 YDEGEE. With 4 bases removed from V and 0 bases from J, the gap between germline ends came to 14 bases. The CDR3 sequence is 15 residues long. In DNA, the CDR3 is TGTGCCAGCAGCCCGGGAAATAGGCTCTCCTACGAGCAGTACTTC. This translates into CASSPGNRLSYEQYF.

The chain couples TRBV30 to TRBJ2-1, with 7 bases lining up with TRBD2. The germline gives CDR1 GTSNPN, CDR2 SVGIG (reference sequence). J gave up 4 bases and V 5 bases, and 8 bases lay outside the gene matches. The CDR3 has 14 residues. CDR3 nucleotide sequence: TGTGCCTGGGCAGCGGGGACGGGGTACAATGAGCAGTTCTTC. This codes for CAWAAGTGYNEQFF.

This clone is a singleton in its sample. V is TRBV18 and J is TRBJ2-5, with D maybe TRBD2 (6 bases). V lost 1 base, J lost 5 bases, and 14 bases lay in between. The CDR3 contains 15 residues. Germline CDR1 KGHSH, CDR2 LQKENI. The CDR3 DNA sequence: TGTGCCAGCTCACCACGGCCGGGAGCGGGTGAGACCCAGTACTTC. Protein sequence: CASSPRPGAGETQYF.

V usage is TRBV30 and J usage is TRBJ2-5; tentatively, D is TRBD2 (6 bases). The CDR3 contains 12 residues. V was shortened by 2 bases and J by 4 bases, with 8 bases between the two germline ends. Per germline, CDR1 GTSNPN and CDR2 SVGIG (reference sequence). CDR3 nucleotide sequence: TGTGCCTGGAGTCAAGCGGGAGAGACCCAGTACTTC. Translating gives CAWSQAGETQYF.

Concerning this clone itself: At the DNA level, this CDR3 is encoded by other sequences in the same sample as well. The rearrangement links TRBV7-9 to TRBJ1-1; D may be TRBD1 (6 bases). CDR1 is SEHNR, CDR2 FQNEAQ, per germline (reference sequence). The CDR3 runs to 13 residues. Trimming left V 4 bases short and J 1 base short, with 7 bases between. CDR3 nucleotides: TGTGCCAGCAGCTCACAGGGGAACACTGAAGCTTTCTTT. Its translation: CASSSQGNTEAFF.

The rearrangement joins TRBV6-5 to TRBJ2-7; D gene ambiguous. This CDR3 is 16 amino acids long. V was pared by 0 bases and J by 3 bases, with 15 bases between. Germline CDR1 is MNHEY and CDR2 is SVGAGI. Here the CDR3 DNA reads TGTGCCAGCAGTTACTCAAGGCCGGCGGAATACTACGAGCAGTACTTC. Amino acids: CASSYSRPAEYYEQYF.

V usage is TRBV6-5 and J usage is TRBJ1-5; D might be TRBD1 (5 bases). Trimming removed 7 bases from V and 2 bases from J, with 9 bases in between. Germline CDR1 is MNHEY and CDR2 is SVGAGI. CDR3 length equals 13 residues. CDR3 loop: CASTGGGNQPQHF. CDR3 bases: TGTGCCAGCACCGGGGGAGGCAATCAGCCCCAGCATTTT.

The chain carries TRBV28 and TRBJ2-1; TRBD2 matches 10 bases. The CDR3 consists of 13 residues. After removal of 7 bases from V and 7 bases from J, the junction contained 4 bases not matched to a gene. Germline lookup yields CDR1 MDHEN and CDR2 SYDVKM. In DNA form, the CDR3 reads TGTGCCAGCACTTCTAGCGGGAGAAATGAGCAGTTCTTC. This gives the protein CASTSSGRNEQFF.